This TCR beta chain stems from a study of tumor-infiltrating lymphocytes in primary liver carcinoma (dated 2017 in TCRdb). Regarding the complete study: Of the five patients, three men and two women aged 30 to 69 years, four had hepatocellular carcinoma and one had combined HCC and intrahepatic cholangiocarcinoma. A total of roughly 35 specimens from 5 patients underwent TCRbeta repertoire sequencing, comprising roughly 25 tumor regions, 5 adjacent noncancerous liver tissues and 5 peripheral blood samples. Repertoires from technical replicates were highly reproducible, with mean shared-clone rates around 0.87 and correlation coefficients above 0.95. Roughly 3.65 to 7.13 million productive TCRbeta reads were obtained per sample, and no significant difference in read depth was found between tissue types. The five patients had tumors of stage T1-T3 N0M0, with maximum diameters ranging from about 4.2 to 10 cm. TCRbeta repertoire sequencing, expression microarrays and whole-exome sequencing were combined in the study across five regions of each liver tumor, with adjacent normal tissue and blood also included. Here is what the overall study found, with its caveats: The top 250 clones made up a significantly larger repertoire fraction in tumors than in blood (p = 0.039). Comparison of CD4+ and CD8+ T cell repertoires was precluded by the use of bulk unsorted samples. Repertoire overlap was found to be higher between tumor regions (mean approximately 35%) than between tumor-adjacent (approximately 17%) or tumor-blood (about 14%) pairs, consistent with antigen-driven expansion. Only the TCR beta chain was sequenced, which likely underestimates true repertoire diversity because unpaired alpha chains were not captured. The study included only five patients, and the authors note findings should be validated in a larger study.

Starting from 500 to 600 ng total RNA, TCRbeta-specific cDNA was produced by reverse transcription with a constant-region primer and ProtoScript II reverse transcriptase. Construction of the TCRbeta libraries relied on three nested rounds of multiplex PCR, following a slightly modified ARM-PCR procedure. Multiplex TRBV1-TRBV30 forward primers and a Cbeta reverse primer were used in the first two PCR rounds, each of which was run for roughly 9 cycles. Sample barcodes and Illumina adapters were attached in a final 25-cycle PCR using Deep VentR polymerase. Before sequencing, amplicons between 200 and 500 bp were purified from gel using a QIAquick gel extraction kit. An Illumina HiSeq 2500 was used to sequence the TCRbeta amplicons with 250-bp paired-end reads. The published analysis was carried out like this. Quality trimming of reads was performed with Trimmomatic v0.33, and paired reads were merged with FLASH v1.2.11 so that full CDR3 sequences could be recovered. MiGEC v1.2.1b assigned V, D and J germline segments to the rearranged TCRbeta sequences. Clonotype statistics and Shannon-Wiener diversity indices were calculated with VDJtools v1.0.0. To cut down on sampling bias, every analysis after diversity analysis relied on just the 250 most abundant clonotypes from each sample. TCRdb reprocessed the public reads (quality trimming at Q25 with fastp, clone calling with MiXCR) and kept in-frame beta chains. Identical CDR3 protein sequences are pooled into one entry, listed with their most common genes and DNA. The authors' filters were not applied to this entry. In all, the sample holds 85,000 to 100,000 distinct CDR3 sequences, and around 68% of those were seen once. The ten largest clones represent around 27% of the sample.

Trimming removed 10 bases from V and 5 bases from J, leaving 15 bases between the germline ends. Inclusive of the bounding cysteine and phenylalanine, the CDR3 is 12 residues long. The retained sequence is limited to the CDR3, 36 bases, with the frame set at the first base. CDR1 ENHRY and CDR2 SYGVKD were looked up in the germline V gene. This clonotype was seen at least ten times. The specificity of this receptor is unknown. Base qualities are missing; no much larger clone stands one base away. Total RNA and DNA were co-extracted from around 20-30 mg of bulk tissue with the AllPrep DNA/RNA mini kit, without cell sorting. Roughly five patients with histopathologically diagnosed primary liver carcinoma underwent surgical resection in China between late 2015 and March 2016. Patients had chronic HBV infection and were treatment-naive at sampling. Fresh tumor and adjacent tissue pieces were bisected; one half was stored in RNAlater at -80°C, the other sent for histology.

The source material was tumor-adjacent normal liver tissue. This receptor was identified in a man aged 40-50 years with primary liver carcinoma and hepatitis B virus infection. The rearrangement combines TRBV10-3 with TRBJ2-7, and perhaps TRBD2 as D gene, on 6 matching bases. The nucleotides read TGTGCCACAGCTCGGGAGTCCCACGAGCAGTACTTC. Translated, this gives CATARESHEQYF.